This T cell receptor (beta chain) is from a study of T cell responses to AZD1222 COVID-19 vaccine. General study findings and limits: It should be noted that donors were predominantly white British and more often female, and clonal diversity was possibly underestimated. Compared with day 0, the breadth and depth of the Spike-specific TCR repertoire rose significantly after two doses of AZD1222. Sampling captured repertoires only after the peak T cell response.

On this clone: Its antigen is unknown.

V dropped 5 bases and J dropped 1 base, with 14 bases sitting between them. CDR1 is SGHTA, CDR2 FQGNSA, per germline. CDR3 size: 15 residues. Some clones are missing from TCRdb's copy, which holds only in-frame ones; the method was immunoSEQ multiplex PCR. The data contain under 150,000 clones, just under 95% of them singletons. This specimen was peripheral blood, taken 28 days after the second AZD1222 dose. V is TRBV7-2 and J is TRBJ2-5, with D hard to call. The source is an adult who received the AZD1222 COVID-19 vaccine. CDR3 loop: CASSTQTPFQETQYF. The CDR3, as DNA: TGTGCCAGCAGCACTCAGACTCCCTTCCAAGAGACCCAGTACTTC.